Following are 31 T cell receptor beta chains from one sample sequenced in a study of Graves' ophthalmopathy and Graves' hyperthyroidism. Using RNA transcripts, the TCR beta CDR3 regions were amplified. The library came from an HTBI-primed first-round RT-PCR and a second-round multiplex PCR. TCRdb called the multiplex PCR reads again in MiXCR, with one record for every CDR3 protein. The sample records over 500,000 distinct CDR3 sequences, about 20% being singletons. Sequencing was done on a sample of peripheral blood. These receptors came from a woman under 30 with stable Graves' hyperthyroidism. Some clones in this sample may be carry-over from other donors' samples.

This clonotype was picked up many times. V usage is TRBV19 and J usage is TRBJ2-7; 7 bases are a match to TRBD2. After removal of 3 bases from V and 3 bases from J, the junction contained 11 bases not matched to a gene. CDR1 and CDR2 (germline): LNHDA, SQIVND (reference sequence). CDR3 size: 16 residues. Here the CDR3 DNA reads TGTGCCAGTAGTATTAGAGGCGGGGGTTTCGACTACGAGCAGTACTTC. It yields the protein CASSIRGGGFDYEQYF.

This clonotype came up many times. This chain joins TRBV12-3 or TRBV12-4 and TRBJ2-2, with 10 bases lining up with TRBD2. The CDR3 has 15 amino acids. Germline trimming cut 1 base from V and 7 bases from J; bases unmatched to any gene: 3. CDR3 sequence (DNA): TGTGCCAGCAGTTTAGAAACTAGCGGGATCGGGGAGCTGTTTTTT. Translating gives CASSLETSGIGELFF.

A note on this clonotype: No conserved phenylalanine or tryptophan ends this CDR3, so it is likely a read error. It is unclear where the CDR3 begins or ends on the DNA, so no DNA is shown, and the CDR3 is as TCRdb lists it. This rearrangement joins TRBV6-4 to TRBJ2-5; TRBD1 is the table's D call, not checked against the DNA. Germline CDR1 and CDR2: MRHNA and SNTAGT. Ends included, the CDR3 has 15 residues. This CDR3 is CASSDSLDREESQDY.

This clonotype was counted once. The chain combines TRBV19 with TRBJ2-5; D is possibly TRBD2 (6 bases). CDR1 is LNHDA, CDR2 SQIVND, per germline (reference sequence). There are 15 residues in the CDR3. Trimming took off 5 bases at V and 5 bases at J, with 18 bases between the two ends. The CDR3 bases are TGTGCCAGTAGTGAGACCGGGACCGCGGGGGAGACCCAGTACTTC. It translates to CASSETGTAGETQYF.

This clonotype was recorded only once. The chain combines TRBV20-1 with TRBJ2-5; TRBD2 agrees at 9 bases. Germline-derived CDR1 and CDR2 are DFQATT and SNEGSKA (reference sequence). V shed 6 bases, J shed 5 bases, and the junction held 13 bases outside the gene matches. CDR3 length: 15 amino acids. CDR3: CSAALRRTSAETQYF. CDR3 bases: TGCAGTGCCGCCCTACGCCGGACTAGCGCCGAGACCCAGTACTTC.

The rearrangement links TRBV12-3 or TRBV12-4 to TRBJ1-2; the D gene is possibly TRBD1 (5 bases). This CDR3 comprises 11 residues. The V gene lost 4 bases and the J gene lost 8 bases, with 8 bases spanning the gap. The CDR3, as DNA: TGTGCCAGCAGTTGGCGGGGCGGCTACACCTTC. Translating it yields CASSWRGGYTF.

This clonotype was seen many times. The chain recombines TRBV20-1 with TRBJ2-5, with D maybe TRBD1 (6 bases). CDR3 length equals 13 residues. Per the germline V gene, CDR1 is DFQATT and CDR2 is SNEGSKA (reference sequence). V was cut by 2 bases and J by 0 bases, with 7 bases left in between. CDR3 amino acids: CSARWTDQETQYF. In DNA form, the CDR3 reads TGCAGTGCTAGATGGACAGACCAAGAGACCCAGTACTTC.

The rearrangement joins TRBV20-1 to TRBJ2-5; 9 bases align to TRBD1. Germline V lookup: CDR1 DFQATT, CDR2 SNEGSKA (reference sequence). Unmatched junction bases numbered 18, after V lost 0 bases and J lost 4 bases. The CDR3 contains 19 residues. DNA for the CDR3: TGCAGTGCTAGAGATCAAGGGGACAGGGAGGATTTTTACGTAGAGACCCAGTACTTC. Translated, it gives CSARDQGDREDFYVETQYF.

This clonotype occurred many times. The chain combines TRBV10-2 with TRBJ1-1; D unresolved. Looked up from germline, CDR1 is WSHSY and CDR2 is SAAADI. The CDR3 covers 13 residues. V lost 6 bases, J lost 3 bases, and 11 bases lay in between. CDR3 amino acids: CASRGRRDTEAFF. In nucleotides, the CDR3 is TGCGCCAGCAGGGGTAGGCGAGACACTGAAGCTTTCTTT.

This clonotype was counted at least ten times. The rearrangement uses TRBV15 and TRBJ1-5; no clear D. CDR3 length: 18 amino acids. Germline assignment: CDR1 LNHNV and CDR2 YYDKDF (reference sequence). Trimming removed 1 base at V and 2 bases at J, with 18 bases between. CDR3 DNA: TGTGCCACCAGCAGAGGGGCTCAAGTCGGACCCCGCAATCAGCCCCAGCATTTT. It yields the protein CATSRGAQVGPRNQPQHF.

This clonotype was observed a handful of times. The chain recombines TRBV7-9 with TRBJ2-7; 9 nucleotides match TRBD1. CDR1 and CDR2 (germline): SEHNR, FQNEAQ (reference sequence). The J segment lost 2 bases and the V segment lost 0 bases, leaving 2 bases of the junction unmatched. CDR3 size: 15 residues. The CDR3 DNA sequence: TGTGCCAGCAGCTTAGCACAGGGGGCTACCTACGAGCAGTACTTC. It codes for CASSLAQGATYEQYF. The variable domain in full, with the rest retrieved from reference TRBV7-9 and TRBJ2-7, is DTGVSQNPRHKITKRGQNVTFRCDPISEHNRLYWYRQTLGQGPEFLTYFQNEAQLEKSRLLSDRFSAERPKGSFSTLEIQRTEQGDSAMYLCASSLAQGATYEQYFGPGTRLTVT.

This clonotype was seen ten or more times. Being one base from a much bigger clone, this may be a read error. The chain joins TRBV19 to TRBJ2-7, with 8 bases that match TRBD1. This CDR3 has 15 residues. V lost 4 bases and J lost 7; bases outside the gene matches: 12. In germline, CDR1 is LNHDA, CDR2 SQIVND (reference sequence). The CDR3 reads CASSTRDRYPGEQYF. The CDR3 DNA sequence: TGTGCCAGTAGTACACGGGACAGGTACCCTGGAGAGCAGTACTTC.

This clonotype was found many times. V gene TRBV5-1 combines with J gene TRBJ2-5; tentative D call: TRBD1 (5 bases). This CDR3 comprises 15 residues. Germline lookup yields CDR1 SGHRS and CDR2 YFSETQ. Between the trimmed V and J ends, which lost 0 bases and 5 bases, there was a span of 14 bases. The CDR3 DNA reads TGCGCCAGCAGCTTGGTAATTGCAGGGATCGAGACCCAGTACTTC. This encodes CASSLVIAGIETQYF.

This clonotype was seen only a few times. V usage is TRBV20-1 and J usage is TRBJ2-7; D gene uncertain. Between the trimmed V and J ends, which lost 5 bases and 9 bases, there was a span of 20 bases. CDR1 DFQATT and CDR2 SNEGSKA come from the germline V gene (reference sequence). The CDR3 length is 13 residues. CDR3 nucleotide sequence: TGCAGTGCTGCTTCTTGGTCGGACCTGGGGCAGTACTTC. Translated: CSAASWSDLGQYF.

This chain uses TRBV2 with TRBJ2-5; D tentatively fits TRBD1 or TRBD2 (5 bases each). Trimming cost V 5 bases and J 3 bases, with 22 bases left between them. The CDR3 has 17 amino acids. The germline CDR1 and CDR2 sequences are SNHLY and FYNNEI. This CDR3 is CASSLPGPLEQEETQYF. CDR3 DNA: TGTGCCAGCAGTCTACCGGGACCGCTCGAACAAGAAGAGACCCAGTACTTC.

The CDR3, as DNA: TGTGCCAGCAGTTTATACAGCCCGAACACTGAAGCTTTCTTT. Protein sequence: CASSLYSPNTEAFF. The chain recombines TRBV12-3 or TRBV12-4 with TRBJ1-1; D gene unclear. The CDR3 is made up of 14 amino acids. Between the trimmed V and J ends, which lost 2 bases and 1 base, there was a span of 8 bases.

The sample holds one count of this clonotype. The V gene is TRBV11-2, the J gene TRBJ1-3; D is unresolved. Germline lookup yields CDR1 SGHAT and CDR2 FQNNGV. Trimming took 5 bases from V and 1 from J, leaving 6 bases between them. The CDR3 is made up of 13 amino acids. CDR3 sequence reads: CASSPISGNTIYF. The CDR3 DNA reads as TGTGCCAGCAGCCCCATATCTGGAAACACCATATATTTT.

The table lists this clonotype with many counts. The rearrangement uses TRBV7-2 and TRBJ2-7; D might be TRBD2 (7 bases). The CDR3 has 15 amino acids. Germline-derived CDR1 and CDR2 are SGHTA and FQGNSA. V dropped 2 bases and J dropped 7 bases, with 18 bases sitting between them. The CDR3 region is CASSLTSGGAQEQYF. CDR3 coding DNA: TGTGCCAGCAGCTTAACCAGTGGGGGGGCCCAAGAGCAGTACTTC.

The chain carries TRBV7-2 and TRBJ2-4; D perhaps matches TRBD2 (6 bases). Per germline, CDR1 SGHTA and CDR2 FQGNSA. Trimming removed 6 bases at V and 0 bases at J, with 12 bases between. CDR3 length equals 15 residues. This chain's CDR3 is CASSSGLLAKNIQYF. CDR3 DNA: TGTGCCAGCAGTTCGGGACTGTTAGCCAAAAACATTCAGTACTTC.

The CDR3 sequence is CASSDRDGLNYGYTF. The DNA of the CDR3 is TGTGCCAGCAGCGACCGGGACGGCCTTAACTATGGCTACACCTTC. V usage is TRBV9 and J usage is TRBJ1-2; possible D gene TRBD1, 5 bases. Trimming removed 3 bases from V and 1 base from J, with 13 bases in between. The CDR3 has 15 amino acids. Germline loops: CDR1 SGDLS, CDR2 YYNGEE. The whole variable domain, filled in from reference TRBV9 and TRBJ1-2, reads DSGVTQTPKHLITATGQRVTLRCSPRSGDLSVYWYQQSLDQGLQFLIQYYNGEERAKGNILERFSAQQFPDLHSELNLSSLELGDSALYFCASSDRDGLNYGYTFGSGTRLTVV.

Only a few counts were recorded for this clonotype. The rearrangement uses TRBV2 and TRBJ2-7; D is perhaps TRBD1 or TRBD2 (5 bases each). Germline CDR1 SNHLY, CDR2 FYNNEI. The CDR3 totals 14 residues. V lost 10 bases and J 4 bases, leaving 20 bases between the germline ends. The CDR3 reads CAIGGDPPKYEQYF. CDR3 DNA sequence: TGTGCCATCGGTGGGGACCCCCCTAAGTACGAGCAGTACTTC.

The rearrangement joins TRBV6-1 to TRBJ2-3, with D possibly matching TRBD2 (5 bases). The V and J ends lost 6 bases and 9 bases respectively, with 13 bases between them. The length of the CDR3 is 12 residues. Germline CDR1 MNHNS, CDR2 SASEGT. CDR3 DNA sequence: TGTGCCAGCAGCTCGGGTAGCGTGACGCAGTATTTT. Its translation is CASSSGSVTQYF.

This clonotype was picked up many times. J is TRBJ1-5 and V is TRBV6-5; TRBD1 is a possible D gene (5 bases). CDR3 size: 15 residues. The germline V gene has CDR1 MNHEY and CDR2 SVGAGI. V was shortened by 0 bases and J by 4 bases, with 10 bases between the two germline ends. CDR3 loop: CASSYSDQGNQPQHF. For the CDR3, the DNA is TGTGCCAGCAGTTACTCGGACCAGGGAAATCAGCCCCAGCATTTT.

This clonotype has ten or more counts. The chain carries TRBV6-1 and TRBJ2-7, with D possibly TRBD2 on 7 matching bases. Germline loops: CDR1 MNHNS, CDR2 SASEGT. Trimming took off 7 bases at V and 2 bases at J, with 18 bases between the two ends. The CDR3 runs to 15 residues. In DNA form, the CDR3 reads TGTGCCAGCAACCCACTGGGGGAGGGGGCCTACGAGCAGTACTTC. As protein: CASNPLGEGAYEQYF.

This clonotype was recorded many times. This rearrangement joins TRBV6-5 to TRBJ1-2; D possibly corresponds to TRBD1 (6 bases). The CDR3 has 13 amino acids. V lost 5 bases and J lost 7, with 14 bases in between. Germline values: CDR1 MNHEY, CDR2 SVGAGI. The CDR3 DNA reads TGTGCCAGCAGTCCGACAGGACAAAGTGGCTACACCTTC. This gives the protein CASSPTGQSGYTF.

For this clonotype: This may arise from a read error, as a much more abundant clone is one base away. J is TRBJ2-2 and V is TRBV19; 10 bases line up with TRBD1. The germline gives CDR1 LNHDA, CDR2 SQIVND (reference sequence). The CDR3 consists of 15 residues. CDR3 amino acids: CASSGWDRGTGELLF. CDR3 sequence (DNA): TGTGCCAGTAGTGGCTGGGACAGGGGTACCGGGGAGCTGTTGTTT.

The chain joins TRBV30 to TRBJ2-7; D unclear. CDR3 length: 14 residues. Germline CDR1 is GTSNPN and CDR2 is SVGIG (reference sequence). The ends were cut back, 1 base at V and 0 bases at J, with 10 bases in the middle. CDR3 DNA sequence: TGTGCCTGGAGTGGCCAGTTAATCTCCTACGAGCAGTACTTC. As protein: CAWSGQLISYEQYF.

This clonotype appeared many times. This chain joins TRBV7-4 and TRBJ1-2; D unclear. V lost 4 bases, J lost 5 bases, and 17 bases lay in between. CDR3 length: 15 residues. The germline gives CDR1 SGHVT, CDR2 SQSDAQ. CDR3 nucleotides: TGTGCCAGCAGCTATCGGGAACCGAAGAGGTATGGCTACACCTTC. Residues: CASSYREPKRYGYTF.

The rearrangement links TRBV6-1 to TRBJ2-7; TRBD1 matches 12 bases. Germline V gene sequence: CDR1 MNHNS, CDR2 SASEGT. The CDR3 is made up of 16 amino acids. Germline trimming cut 6 bases from V and 5 bases from J; bases unmatched to any gene: 11. CDR3 loop: CASRPPGQGARDEQYF. The CDR3 nucleotides are TGTGCCAGCAGACCTCCGGGACAGGGGGCGAGGGACGAGCAGTACTTC.

The table lists this clonotype with many counts. The genes are TRBV25-1 and TRBJ1-2, with TRBD1 identical over 7 bases. CDR3 length equals 15 residues. Germline V gene data show CDR1 as MGHDK and CDR2 as SYGVNS. V lost 4 bases to trimming and J lost 5 bases; unmatched junction nucleotides: 10. CDR3 sequence (DNA): TGTGCCAGCAGTGCCCTATCGGGACAGCCTTATGGCTACACCTTC. It codes for CASSALSGQPYGYTF.

This sequence joins TRBV30 and TRBJ1-2; 7 positions agree with TRBD1. The CDR3 totals 12 residues. The J segment lost 4 bases and the V segment lost 4 bases, leaving 3 bases of the junction unmatched. Looked up from germline, CDR1 is GTSNPN and CDR2 is SVGIG (reference sequence). The CDR3 spells CAWNRGFYGYTF. The CDR3 nucleotides read TGTGCCTGGAACAGGGGTTTCTATGGCTACACCTTC. Complete variable domain (other parts from reference TRBV30 and TRBJ1-2): SQTIHQWPATLVQPVGSPLSLECTVEGTSNPNLYWYRQAAGRGLQLLFYSVGIGQISSEVPQNLSASRPQDRQFILSSKKLLLSDSGFYLCAWNRGFYGYTFGSGTRLTVV.